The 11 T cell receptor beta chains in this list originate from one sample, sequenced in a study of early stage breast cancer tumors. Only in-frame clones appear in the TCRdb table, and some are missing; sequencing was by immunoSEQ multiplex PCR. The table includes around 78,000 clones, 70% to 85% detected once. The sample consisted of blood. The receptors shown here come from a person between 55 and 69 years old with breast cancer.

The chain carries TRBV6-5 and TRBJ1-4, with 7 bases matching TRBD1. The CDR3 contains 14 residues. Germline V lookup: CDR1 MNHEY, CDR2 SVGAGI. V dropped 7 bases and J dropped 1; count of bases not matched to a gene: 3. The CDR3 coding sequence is TGTGCCAGCAACCGACAGGGAACTAATGAAAAACTGTTTTTT. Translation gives CASNRQGTNEKLFF.

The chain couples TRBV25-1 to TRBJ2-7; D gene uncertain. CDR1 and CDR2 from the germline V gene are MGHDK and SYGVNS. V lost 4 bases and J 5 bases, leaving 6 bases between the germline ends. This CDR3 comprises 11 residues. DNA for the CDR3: TGTGCCAGCAGTGCTTTGGACGAGCAGTACTTC. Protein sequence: CASSALDEQYF.

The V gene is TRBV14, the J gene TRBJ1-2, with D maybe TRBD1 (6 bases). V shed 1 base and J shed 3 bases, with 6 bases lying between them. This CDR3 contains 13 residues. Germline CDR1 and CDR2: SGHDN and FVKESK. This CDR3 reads CASSQGQDYGYTF. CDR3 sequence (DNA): TGTGCCAGCAGCCAAGGACAGGACTATGGCTACACCTTC.

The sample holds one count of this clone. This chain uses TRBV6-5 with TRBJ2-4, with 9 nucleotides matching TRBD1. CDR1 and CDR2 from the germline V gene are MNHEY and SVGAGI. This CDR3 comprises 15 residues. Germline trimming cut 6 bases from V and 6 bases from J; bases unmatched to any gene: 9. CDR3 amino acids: CASRLTLDRGNIQYF. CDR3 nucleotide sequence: TGTGCCAGCAGGCTAACCCTGGACAGGGGAAACATTCAGTACTTC.

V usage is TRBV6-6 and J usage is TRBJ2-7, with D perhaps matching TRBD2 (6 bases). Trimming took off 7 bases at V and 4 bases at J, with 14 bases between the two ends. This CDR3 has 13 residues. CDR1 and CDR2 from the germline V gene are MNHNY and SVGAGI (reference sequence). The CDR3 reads CASTPGLLYEQYF. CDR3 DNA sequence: TGTGCCAGCACCCCGGGACTTTTATACGAGCAGTACTTC.

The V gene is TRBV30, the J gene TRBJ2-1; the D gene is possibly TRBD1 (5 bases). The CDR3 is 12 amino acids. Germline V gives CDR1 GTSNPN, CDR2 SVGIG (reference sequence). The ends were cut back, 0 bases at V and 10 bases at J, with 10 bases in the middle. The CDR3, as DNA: TGTGCCTGGAGTGTATCCCGACAGGAGCAGTTCTTC. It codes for CAWSVSRQEQFF.

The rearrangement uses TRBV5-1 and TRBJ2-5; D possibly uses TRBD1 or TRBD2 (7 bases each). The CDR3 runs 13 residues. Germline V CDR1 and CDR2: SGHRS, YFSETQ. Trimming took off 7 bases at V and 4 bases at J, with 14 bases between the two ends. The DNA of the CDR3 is TGCGCCAGCTCCTCAGGGGGGGGAGAGACCCAGTACTTC. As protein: CASSSGGGETQYF.

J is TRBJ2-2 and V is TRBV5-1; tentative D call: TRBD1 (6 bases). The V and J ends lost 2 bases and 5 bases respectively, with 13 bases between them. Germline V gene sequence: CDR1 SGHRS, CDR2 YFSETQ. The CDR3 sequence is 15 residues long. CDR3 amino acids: CASSFSVGQTGELFF. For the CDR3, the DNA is TGCGCCAGCAGCTTTAGCGTAGGACAGACCGGGGAGCTGTTTTTT.

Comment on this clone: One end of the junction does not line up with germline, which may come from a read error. Here the CDR3 reads CASSLRRQPPVF. The CDR3 DNA reads as TGTGCCAGCAGCTTAAGAAGACAGCCCCCAGTATTT. This chain links TRBV7-2 with TRBJ2-3; possible D gene TRBD1, 5 bases. The CDR3 extends over 12 amino acids. The germline V gene has CDR1 SGHTA and CDR2 FQGNSA. The whole variable domain, remainder taken from reference TRBV7-2 and TRBJ2-3, is GAGVSQSPSNKVTEKGKDVELRCDPISGHTALYWYRQSLGQGLEFLIYFQGNSAPDKSGLPSDRFSAERTGGSVSTLTIQRTQQEDSAVYLCASSLRRQPPVFGPGTRLTVL.

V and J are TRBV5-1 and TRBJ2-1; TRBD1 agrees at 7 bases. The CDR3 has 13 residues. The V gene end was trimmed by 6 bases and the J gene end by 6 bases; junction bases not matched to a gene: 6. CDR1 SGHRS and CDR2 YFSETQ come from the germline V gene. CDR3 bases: TGCGCCAGCACCCTCGACAGGGTCAATGAGCAGTTCTTC. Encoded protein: CASTLDRVNEQFF.

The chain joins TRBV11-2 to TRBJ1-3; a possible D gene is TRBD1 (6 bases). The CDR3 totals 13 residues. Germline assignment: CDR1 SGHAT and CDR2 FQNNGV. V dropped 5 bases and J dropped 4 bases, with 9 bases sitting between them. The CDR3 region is CASSTGYGNTIYF. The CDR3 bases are TGTGCCAGCAGCACAGGGTACGGAAACACCATATATTTT.